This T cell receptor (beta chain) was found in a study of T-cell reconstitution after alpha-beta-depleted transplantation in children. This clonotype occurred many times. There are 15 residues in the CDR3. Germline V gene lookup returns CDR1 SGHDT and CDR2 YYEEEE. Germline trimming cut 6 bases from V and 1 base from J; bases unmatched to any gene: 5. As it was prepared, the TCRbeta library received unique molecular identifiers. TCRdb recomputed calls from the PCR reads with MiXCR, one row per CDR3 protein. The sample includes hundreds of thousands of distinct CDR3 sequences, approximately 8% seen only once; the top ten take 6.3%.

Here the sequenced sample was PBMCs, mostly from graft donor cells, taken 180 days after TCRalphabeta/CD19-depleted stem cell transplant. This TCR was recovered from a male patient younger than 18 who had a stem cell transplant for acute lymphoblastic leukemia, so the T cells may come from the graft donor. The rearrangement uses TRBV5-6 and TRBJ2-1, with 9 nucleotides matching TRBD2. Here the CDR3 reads CASTVSGGSYNEQFF. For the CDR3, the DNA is TGTGCCAGCACCGTTAGCGGGGGTTCCTACAATGAGCAGTTCTTC.